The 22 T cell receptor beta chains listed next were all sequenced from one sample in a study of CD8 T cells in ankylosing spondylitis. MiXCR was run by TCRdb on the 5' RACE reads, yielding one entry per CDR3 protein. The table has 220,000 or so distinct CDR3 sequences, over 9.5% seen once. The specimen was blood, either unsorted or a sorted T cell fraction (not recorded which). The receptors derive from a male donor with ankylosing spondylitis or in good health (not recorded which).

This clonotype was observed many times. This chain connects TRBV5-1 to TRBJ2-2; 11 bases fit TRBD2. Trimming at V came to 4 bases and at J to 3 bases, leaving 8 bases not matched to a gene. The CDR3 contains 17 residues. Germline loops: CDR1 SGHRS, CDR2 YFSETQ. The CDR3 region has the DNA TGCGCCAGCAGCGGGACTGGGACTAGCGGCTACACCGGGGAGCTGTTTTTT. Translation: CASSGTGTSGYTGELFF. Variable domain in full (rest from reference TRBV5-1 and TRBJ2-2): KAGVTQTPRYLIKTRGQQVTLSCSPISGHRSVSWYQQTPGQGLQFLFEYFSETQRNKGNFPGRFSGRQFSNSRSEMNVSTLELGDSALYLCASSGTGTSGYTGELFFGEGSRLTVL.

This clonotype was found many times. CDR3 coding DNA: TGTGCCAGCAGTTTATACAGGGGGCAGGAGACCCAGTACTTC. Its translation: CASSLYRGQETQYF. This chain connects TRBV12-3 or TRBV12-4 to TRBJ2-5; 9 bases line up with TRBD1. The CDR3 consists of 14 residues. Trimming took 2 bases from V and 5 from J; bases not matched to a gene: 3.

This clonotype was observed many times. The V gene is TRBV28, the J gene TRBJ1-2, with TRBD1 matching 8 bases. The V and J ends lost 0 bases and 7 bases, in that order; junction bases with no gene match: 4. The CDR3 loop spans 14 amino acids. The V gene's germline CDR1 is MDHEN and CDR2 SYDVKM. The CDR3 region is CASSLWTGEAGYTF. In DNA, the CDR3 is TGTGCCAGCAGTTTATGGACAGGGGAAGCTGGCTACACCTTC.

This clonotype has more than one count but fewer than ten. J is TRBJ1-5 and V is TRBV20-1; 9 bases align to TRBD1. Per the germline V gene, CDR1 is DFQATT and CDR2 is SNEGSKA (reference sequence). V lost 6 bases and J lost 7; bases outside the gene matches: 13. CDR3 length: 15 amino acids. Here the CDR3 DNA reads TGCAGTGCACAGGCTGGGGACAGGGTTGGCCAGCCCCAGCATTTT. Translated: CSAQAGDRVGQPQHF.

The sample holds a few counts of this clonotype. CDR3 sequence (DNA): TGCGCCAGCAGCTTGGTTTTAGGCGCCGGGGCCACTGAAGCTTTCTTT. Amino acids: CASSLVLGAGATEAFF. The rearrangement links TRBV5-1 to TRBJ1-1; D is perhaps TRBD1 (5 bases). V was trimmed by 0 bases and J by 4 bases, leaving 16 bases between them. The CDR3 spans 16 residues. Germline CDR1 and CDR2: SGHRS and YFSETQ.

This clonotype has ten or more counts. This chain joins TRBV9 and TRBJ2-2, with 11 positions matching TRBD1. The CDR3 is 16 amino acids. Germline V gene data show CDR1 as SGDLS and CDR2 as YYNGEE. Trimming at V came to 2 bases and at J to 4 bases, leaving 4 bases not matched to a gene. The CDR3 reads CASSVSGQGATGELFF. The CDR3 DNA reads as TGTGCCAGCAGCGTCTCAGGACAGGGGGCCACCGGGGAGCTGTTTTTT.

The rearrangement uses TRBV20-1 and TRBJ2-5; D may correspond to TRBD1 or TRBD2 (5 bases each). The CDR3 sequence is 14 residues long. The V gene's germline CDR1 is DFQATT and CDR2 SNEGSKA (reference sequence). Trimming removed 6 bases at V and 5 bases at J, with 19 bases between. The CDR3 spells CSAFGGPPTETQYF. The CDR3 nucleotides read TGCAGTGCGTTTGGGGGACCACCCACTGAGACCCAGTACTTC.

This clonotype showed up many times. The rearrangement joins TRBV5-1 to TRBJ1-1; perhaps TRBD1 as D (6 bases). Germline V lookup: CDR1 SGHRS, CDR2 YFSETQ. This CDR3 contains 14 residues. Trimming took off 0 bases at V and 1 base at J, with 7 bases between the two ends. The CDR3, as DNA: TGCGCCAGCAGCTTGGTGGGACAGAACACTGAAGCTTTCTTT. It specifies CASSLVGQNTEAFF.

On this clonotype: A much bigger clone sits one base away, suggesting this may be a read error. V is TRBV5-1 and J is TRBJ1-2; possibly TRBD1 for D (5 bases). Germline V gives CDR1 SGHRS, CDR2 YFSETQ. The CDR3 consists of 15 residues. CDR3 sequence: CASTDPRDGNYGDTF. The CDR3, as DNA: TGCGCCAGCACGGACCCCCGGGACGGCAACTATGGCGACACCTTC.

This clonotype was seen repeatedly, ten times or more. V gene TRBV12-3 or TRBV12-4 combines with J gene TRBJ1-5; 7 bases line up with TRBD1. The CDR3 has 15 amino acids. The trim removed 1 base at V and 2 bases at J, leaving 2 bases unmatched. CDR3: CASSLGDSRNQPQHF. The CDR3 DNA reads TGTGCCAGCAGTTTAGGGGACAGTCGCAATCAGCCCCAGCATTTT.

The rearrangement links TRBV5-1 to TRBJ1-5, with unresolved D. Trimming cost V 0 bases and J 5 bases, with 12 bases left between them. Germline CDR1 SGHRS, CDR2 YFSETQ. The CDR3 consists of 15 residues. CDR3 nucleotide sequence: TGCGCCAGCAGCTTGGCGGGTCGGGCGCATCAGCCCCAGCATTTT. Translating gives CASSLAGRAHQPQHF.

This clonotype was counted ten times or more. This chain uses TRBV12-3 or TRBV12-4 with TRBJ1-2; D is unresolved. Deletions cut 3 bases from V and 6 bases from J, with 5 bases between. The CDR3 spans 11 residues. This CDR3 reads CASSLVDGYTF. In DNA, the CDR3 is TGTGCCAGCAGTTTGGTCGATGGCTACACCTTC.

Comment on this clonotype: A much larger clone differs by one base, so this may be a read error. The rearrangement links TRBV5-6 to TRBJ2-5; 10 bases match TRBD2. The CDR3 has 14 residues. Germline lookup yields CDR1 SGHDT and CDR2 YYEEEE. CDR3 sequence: CASSFGTSEETQSF. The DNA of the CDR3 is TGTGCCAGCAGCTTCGGGACTAGCGAGGAGACCCAGTCCTTC.

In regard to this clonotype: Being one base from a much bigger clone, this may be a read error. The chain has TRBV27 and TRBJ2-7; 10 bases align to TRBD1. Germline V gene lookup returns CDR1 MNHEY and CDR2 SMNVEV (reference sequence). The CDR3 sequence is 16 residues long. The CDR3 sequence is CSSSEGIWGQGYEQYF. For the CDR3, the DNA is TGTTCCAGCAGCGAGGGGATATGGGGACAGGGGTACGAGCAGTACTTC.

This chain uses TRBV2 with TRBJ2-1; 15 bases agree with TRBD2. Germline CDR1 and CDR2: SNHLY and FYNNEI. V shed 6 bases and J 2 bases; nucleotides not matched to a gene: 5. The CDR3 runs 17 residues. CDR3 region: CASRAGTSGGPYNEQFF. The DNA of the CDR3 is TGTGCCAGCAGGGCCGGGACTAGCGGGGGGCCCTACAATGAGCAGTTCTTC.

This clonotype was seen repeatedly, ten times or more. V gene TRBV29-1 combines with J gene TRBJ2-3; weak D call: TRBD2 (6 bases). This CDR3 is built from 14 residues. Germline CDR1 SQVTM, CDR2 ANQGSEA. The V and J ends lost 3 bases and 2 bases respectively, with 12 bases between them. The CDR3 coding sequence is TGCAGCGTTGACGGTGCGGGGACCACAGATACGCAGTATTTT. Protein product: CSVDGAGTTDTQYF.

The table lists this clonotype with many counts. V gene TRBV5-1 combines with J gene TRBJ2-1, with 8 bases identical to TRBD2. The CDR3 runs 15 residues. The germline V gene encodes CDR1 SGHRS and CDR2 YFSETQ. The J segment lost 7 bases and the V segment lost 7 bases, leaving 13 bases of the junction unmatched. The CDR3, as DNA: TGCGCCAGCCGGGGGGGCGGGGGCCAAAGGAATGAGCAGTTCTTC. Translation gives CASRGGGGQRNEQFF.

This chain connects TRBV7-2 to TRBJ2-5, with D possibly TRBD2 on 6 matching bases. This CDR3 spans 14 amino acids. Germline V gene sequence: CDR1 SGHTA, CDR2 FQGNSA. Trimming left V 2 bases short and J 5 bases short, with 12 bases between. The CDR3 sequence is CASSLIVAGETQYF. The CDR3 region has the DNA TGTGCCAGCAGCTTAATTGTGGCGGGGGAGACCCAGTACTTC.

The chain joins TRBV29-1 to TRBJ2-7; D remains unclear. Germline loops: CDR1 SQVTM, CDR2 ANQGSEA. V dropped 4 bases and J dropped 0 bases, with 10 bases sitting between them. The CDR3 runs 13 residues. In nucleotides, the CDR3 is TGCAGCGTTGGTGCCAGAAGCTCCTACGAGCAGTACTTC. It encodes CSVGARSSYEQYF.

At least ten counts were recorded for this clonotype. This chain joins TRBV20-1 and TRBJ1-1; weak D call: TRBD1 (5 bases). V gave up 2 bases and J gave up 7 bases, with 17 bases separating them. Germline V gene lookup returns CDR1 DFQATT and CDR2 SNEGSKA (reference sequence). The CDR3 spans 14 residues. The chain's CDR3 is CSARPVPGRIEAFF. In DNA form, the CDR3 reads TGCAGTGCTAGACCTGTCCCGGGACGGATTGAAGCTTTCTTT.

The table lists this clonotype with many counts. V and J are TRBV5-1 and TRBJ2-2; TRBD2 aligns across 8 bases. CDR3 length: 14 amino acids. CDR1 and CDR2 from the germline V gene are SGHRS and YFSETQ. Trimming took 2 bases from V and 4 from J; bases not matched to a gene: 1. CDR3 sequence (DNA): TGCGCCAGCAGCTTCGCGGGGGGCACCGGGGAGCTGTTTTTT. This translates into CASSFAGGTGELFF.

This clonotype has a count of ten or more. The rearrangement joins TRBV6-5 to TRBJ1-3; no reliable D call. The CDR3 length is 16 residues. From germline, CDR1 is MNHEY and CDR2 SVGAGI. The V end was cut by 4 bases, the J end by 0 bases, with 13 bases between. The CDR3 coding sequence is TGTGCCAGCAGTTTATTCAGCGTCACCTCTGGAAACACCATATATTTT. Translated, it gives CASSLFSVTSGNTIYF.